This TCR beta chain was sequenced during a study of T cells after yellow fever vaccination. In TCRdb, the 5' RACE reads were re-called with MiXCR into one record per CDR3 protein. The sample carries almost 600,000 distinct CDR3 sequences, around an eighth recorded once. This clonotype was counted only a few times. V lost 2 bases and J lost 5, with 18 bases in between. CDR1 is LGHDT and CDR2 is YNNKEL in the germline V gene (reference sequence). The CDR3 sequence is 16 residues long. Sample: PBMCs, taken on the day of the yellow fever booster vaccination. The V and J genes are TRBV3-1 and TRBJ2-5; D is tentatively TRBD1 or TRBD2 (5 bases each). This TCR came from a man younger than 40 who received the YFV17D yellow fever vaccine. The CDR3 is CASSQRPAGDRETQYF. The CDR3 DNA reads as TGTGCCAGCAGCCAACGTCCCGCCGGGGACCGTGAGACCCAGTACTTC.